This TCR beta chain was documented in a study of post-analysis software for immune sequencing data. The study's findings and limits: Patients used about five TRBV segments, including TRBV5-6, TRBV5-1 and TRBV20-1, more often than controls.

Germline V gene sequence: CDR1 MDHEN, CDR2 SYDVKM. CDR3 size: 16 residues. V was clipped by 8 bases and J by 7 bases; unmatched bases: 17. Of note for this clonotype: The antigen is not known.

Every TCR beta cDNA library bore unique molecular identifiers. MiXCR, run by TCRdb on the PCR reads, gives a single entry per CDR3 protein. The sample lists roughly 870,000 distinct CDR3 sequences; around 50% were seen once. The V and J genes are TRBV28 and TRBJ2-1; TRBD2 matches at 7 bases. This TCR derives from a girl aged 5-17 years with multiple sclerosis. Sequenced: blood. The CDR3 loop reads CASEAIGAGERNEQFF. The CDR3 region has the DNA TGTGCCAGCGAAGCGATAGGGGCGGGAGAGAGGAATGAGCAGTTCTTC.